This TCR beta chain was documented in a study of T cells in Graves' hyperthyroidism and ophthalmopathy. Study-level information: Specimen type is peripheral blood, collected at initial diagnosis prior to any treatment.

Regions amplified from RNA transcripts were the TCR beta CDR3 regions. Primed by the HTBI set, a first-round RT-PCR was run on the TCR CDR3. In TCRdb, the multiplex PCR reads were re-called with MiXCR into one record per CDR3 protein. Among roughly 380,000 distinct CDR3 sequences listed, less than 15% were seen once. This clonotype has ten or more counts. Its target is unknown. General study results and limits: Ophthalmopathy and stable hyperthyroidism were told apart by a 13 V-J model.

Each diagnosis drew on symptoms, thyroxine, TRAb, thyroid ultrasound and orbital computed tomography findings. From approximately 9.3 ml of fresh peripheral blood, PBMCs were isolated. Input material: blood. This clonotype originated in a man aged 30 to 45 with Graves' hyperthyroidism that later progressed to Graves' ophthalmopathy.

DNA of the CDR3: TGTGCCAGCAGCGGAGACAGGGGGTGGTATGGCTACACCTTC. It specifies CASSGDRGWYGYTF. The chain combines TRBV11-2 with TRBJ1-2; 9 positions match TRBD1. V lost 5 bases to trimming and J lost 5 bases; unmatched junction nucleotides: 6. The CDR3 length is 14 residues. CDR1 and CDR2 (germline): SGHAT, FQNNGV.